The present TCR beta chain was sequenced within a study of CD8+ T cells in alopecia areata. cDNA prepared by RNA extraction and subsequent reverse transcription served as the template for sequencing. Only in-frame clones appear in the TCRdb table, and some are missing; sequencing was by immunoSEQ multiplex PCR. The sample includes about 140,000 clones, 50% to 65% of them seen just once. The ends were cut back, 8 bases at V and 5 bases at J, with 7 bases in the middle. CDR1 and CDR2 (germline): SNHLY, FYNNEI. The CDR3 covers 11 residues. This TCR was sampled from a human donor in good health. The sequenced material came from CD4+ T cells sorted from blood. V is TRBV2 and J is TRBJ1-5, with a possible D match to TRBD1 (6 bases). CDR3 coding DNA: TGTGCCAGCGGACAGTATCAGCCCCAGCATTTT. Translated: CASGQYQPQHF. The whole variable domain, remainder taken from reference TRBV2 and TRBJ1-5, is EPEVTQTPSHQVTQMGQEVILRCVPISNHLYFYWYRQILGQKVEFLVSFYNNEISEKSEIFDDQFSVERPDGSNFTLKIRSTKLEDSAMYFCASGQYQPQHFGDGTRLSIL.